This T cell receptor (beta chain) originates from a study of blood T cells in healthy people across ages. Study outcomes and limitations: Higher diversity, along with more naive CD4+ cells, distinguished long-lived donors from aged donors. A strong correlation was seen between TCR beta diversity and naive T cell percentage. Among T cells, TCR beta diversity per million cells dropped roughly linearly as age rose.

Next came a second PCR, run for roughly 6 to 11 cycles, which used a sample-barcoded 5' primer along with a J-beta primer mix. TCRdb reanalysed the 5' RACE reads using MiXCR and keeps one entry per CDR3 protein. This sample has about 690,000 distinct CDR3 sequences, with approximately 40% found just once. A few counts support this clonotype. Antigen: not known. The specimen was blood. This sequence originates from a man older than 75 in good health.

The CDR3 here is CAIRSGTGVEKLFF. CDR3 DNA: TGTGCCATCAGATCCGGGACAGGTGTTGAAAAACTGTTTTTT. The chain uses TRBV10-3 and TRBJ1-4; TRBD1 matches at 8 bases. Germline lookup yields CDR1 ENHRY and CDR2 SYGVKD. Germline trimming cut 6 bases from V and 7 bases from J; bases unmatched to any gene: 7. The CDR3 runs to 14 residues.